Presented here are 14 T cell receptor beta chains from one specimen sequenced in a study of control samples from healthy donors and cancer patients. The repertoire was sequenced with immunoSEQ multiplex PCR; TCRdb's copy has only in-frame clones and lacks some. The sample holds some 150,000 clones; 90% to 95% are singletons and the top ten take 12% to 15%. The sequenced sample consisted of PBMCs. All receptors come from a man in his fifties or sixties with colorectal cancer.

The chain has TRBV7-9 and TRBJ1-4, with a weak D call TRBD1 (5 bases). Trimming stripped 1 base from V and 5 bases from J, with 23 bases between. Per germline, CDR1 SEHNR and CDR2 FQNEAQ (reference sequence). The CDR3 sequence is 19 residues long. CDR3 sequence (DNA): TGTGCCAGCAGCTTAGTGGTAGGAAGGACACCGGATCCGAATGAAAAACTGTTTTTT. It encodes CASSLVVGRTPDPNEKLFF.

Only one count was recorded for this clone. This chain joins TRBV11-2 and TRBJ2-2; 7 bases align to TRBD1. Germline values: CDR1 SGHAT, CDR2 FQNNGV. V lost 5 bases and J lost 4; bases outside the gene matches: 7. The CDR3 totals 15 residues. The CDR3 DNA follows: TGTGCCAGCAGCGTAGGGGGCCTGGTCACCGGGGAGCTGTTTTTT. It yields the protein CASSVGGLVTGELFF. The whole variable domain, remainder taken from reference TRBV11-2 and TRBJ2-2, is EAGVAQSPRYKIIEKRQSVAFWCNPISGHATLYWYQQILGQGPKLLIQFQNNGVVDDSQLPKDRFSAERLKGVDSTLKIQPAKLEDSAVYLCASSVGGLVTGELFFGEGSRLTVL.

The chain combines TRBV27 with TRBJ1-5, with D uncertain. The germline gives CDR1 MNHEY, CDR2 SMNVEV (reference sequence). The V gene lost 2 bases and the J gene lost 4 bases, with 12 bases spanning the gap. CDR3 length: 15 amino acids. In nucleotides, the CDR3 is TGTGCCAGCAGTTTAAAGGTGGGATTGAATCAGCCCCAGCATTTT. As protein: CASSLKVGLNQPQHF.

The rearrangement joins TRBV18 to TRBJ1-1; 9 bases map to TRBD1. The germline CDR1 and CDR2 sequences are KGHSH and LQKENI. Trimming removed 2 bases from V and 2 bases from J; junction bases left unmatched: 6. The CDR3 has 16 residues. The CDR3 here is CASSPTGTGLNTEAFF. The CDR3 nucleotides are TGTGCCAGCTCACCAACGGGGACAGGGTTAAACACTGAAGCTTTCTTT.

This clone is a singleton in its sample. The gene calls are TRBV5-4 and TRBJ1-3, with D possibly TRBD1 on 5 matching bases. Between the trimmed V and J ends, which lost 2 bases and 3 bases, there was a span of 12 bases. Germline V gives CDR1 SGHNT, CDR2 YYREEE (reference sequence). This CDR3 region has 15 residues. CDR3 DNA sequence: TGTGCCAGCAGCTTTACTGCAGGGAGTGGAAACACCATATATTTT. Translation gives CASSFTAGSGNTIYF. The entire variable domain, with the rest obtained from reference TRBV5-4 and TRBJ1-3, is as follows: ETGVTQSPTHLIKTRGQQVTLRCSSQSGHNTVSWYQQALGQGPQFIFQYYREEENGRGNFPPRFSGLQFPNYSSELNVNALELDDSALYLCASSFTAGSGNTIYFGEGSWLTVV.

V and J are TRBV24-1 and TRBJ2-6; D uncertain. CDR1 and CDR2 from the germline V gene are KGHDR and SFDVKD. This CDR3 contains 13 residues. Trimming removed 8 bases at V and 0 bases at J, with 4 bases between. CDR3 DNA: TGTGCCACCAAGGGCTCTGGGGCCAACGTCCTGACTTTC. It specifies CATKGSGANVLTF.

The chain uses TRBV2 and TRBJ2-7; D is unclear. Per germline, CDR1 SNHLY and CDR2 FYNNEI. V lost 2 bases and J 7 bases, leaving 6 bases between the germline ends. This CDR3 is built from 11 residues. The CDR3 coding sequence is TGTGCCAGCAGTGAATCGAGGGAGCAGTACTTC. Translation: CASSESREQYF. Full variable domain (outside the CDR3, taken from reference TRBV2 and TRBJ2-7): EPEVTQTPSHQVTQMGQEVILRCVPISNHLYFYWYRQILGQKVEFLVSFYNNEISEKSEIFDDQFSVERPDGSNFTLKIRSTKLEDSAMYFCASSESREQYFGPGTRLTVT.

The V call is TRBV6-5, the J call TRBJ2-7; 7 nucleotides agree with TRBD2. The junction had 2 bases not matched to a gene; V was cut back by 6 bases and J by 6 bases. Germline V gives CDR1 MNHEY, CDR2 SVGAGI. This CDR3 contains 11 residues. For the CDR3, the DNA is TGTGCCAGCAGGACTAGCTCCGAGCAGTACTTC. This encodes CASRTSSEQYF.

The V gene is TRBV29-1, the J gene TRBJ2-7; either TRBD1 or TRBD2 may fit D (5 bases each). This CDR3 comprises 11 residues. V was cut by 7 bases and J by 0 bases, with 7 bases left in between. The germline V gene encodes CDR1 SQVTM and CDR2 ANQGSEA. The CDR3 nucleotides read TGCAGCGGGGGGACCTCCTACGAGCAGTACTTC. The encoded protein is CSGGTSYEQYF.

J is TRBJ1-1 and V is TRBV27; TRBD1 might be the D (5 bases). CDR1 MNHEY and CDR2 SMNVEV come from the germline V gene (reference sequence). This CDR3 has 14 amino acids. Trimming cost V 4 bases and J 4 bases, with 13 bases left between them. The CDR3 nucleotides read TGTGCCAGCAGTTCATCGGGGGGGGTCACTGAAGCTTTCTTT. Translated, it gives CASSSSGGVTEAFF.

CDR3 nucleotides: TGTGCCAGCAAGCGGGACAGGGATTTGAGGAGCTCCTATAATTCACCCCTCCACTTT. Translated: CASKRDRDLRSSYNSPLHF. The chain is built from TRBV2 and TRBJ1-6; TRBD1 agrees at 9 bases. After removal of 7 bases from V and 0 bases from J, the junction contained 13 bases not matched to a gene. Looked up from germline, CDR1 is SNHLY and CDR2 is FYNNEI. The CDR3 covers 19 residues.

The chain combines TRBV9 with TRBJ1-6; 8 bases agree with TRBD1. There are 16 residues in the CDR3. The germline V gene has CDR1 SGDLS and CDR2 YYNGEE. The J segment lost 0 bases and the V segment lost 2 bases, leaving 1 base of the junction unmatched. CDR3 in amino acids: CASSVTGGSYNSPLHF. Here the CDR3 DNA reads TGTGCCAGCAGCGTTACAGGGGGCTCCTATAATTCACCCCTCCACTTT. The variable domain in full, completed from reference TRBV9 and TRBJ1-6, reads DSGVTQTPKHLITATGQRVTLRCSPRSGDLSVYWYQQSLDQGLQFLIQYYNGEERAKGNILERFSAQQFPDLHSELNLSSLELGDSALYFCASSVTGGSYNSPLHFGNGTRLTVT.

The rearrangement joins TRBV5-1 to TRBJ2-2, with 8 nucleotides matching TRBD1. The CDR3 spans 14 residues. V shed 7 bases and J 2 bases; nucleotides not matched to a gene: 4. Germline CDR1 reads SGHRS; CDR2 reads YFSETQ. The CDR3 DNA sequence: TGCGCCAGCTTTGGGACAGGAAACACCGGGGAGCTGTTTTTT. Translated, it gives CASFGTGNTGELFF. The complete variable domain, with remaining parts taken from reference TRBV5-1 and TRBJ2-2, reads KAGVTQTPRYLIKTRGQQVTLSCSPISGHRSVSWYQQTPGQGLQFLFEYFSETQRNKGNFPGRFSGRQFSNSRSEMNVSTLELGDSALYLCASFGTGNTGELFFGEGSRLTVL.

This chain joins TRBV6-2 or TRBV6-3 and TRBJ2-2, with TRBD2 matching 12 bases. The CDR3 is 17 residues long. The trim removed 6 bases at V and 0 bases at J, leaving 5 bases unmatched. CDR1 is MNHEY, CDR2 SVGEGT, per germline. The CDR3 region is CASSRGLAGSNTGELFF. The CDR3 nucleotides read TGTGCCAGCAGCCGTGGACTAGCGGGGTCGAACACCGGGGAGCTGTTTTTT.